The source of this T cell receptor beta chain is a study of blood T cell repertoires in COVID-19. In the study overall: From the United States, Italy and Spain came samples of acute and convalescent COVID-19. T cells, B-cell-depleted T cells, or PBMCs provided the cDNA or gDNA that served as material.

How the authors handled the data: Amplifying reference gene primers gave estimates of nucleated cell counts. Sequencing used immunoSEQ multiplex PCR; TCRdb keeps in-frame clones, though not all of them. V and J calls and clone size are given by that table; D and trimming were obtained from the DNA. The sample has about 80,000 clones, 80% seen once. The CDR3 consists of 15 residues. After removal of 6 bases from V and 4 bases from J, the junction contained 8 bases not matched to a gene. CDR1 KGHSH and CDR2 LQKENI come from the germline V gene. The genes are TRBV18 and TRBJ2-5; 10 positions agree with TRBD2. Sample: peripheral blood. The clonotype was recovered from a man between 60 and 75 years old with active or convalescent COVID-19. The CDR3 region is CASSLQRGGRETQYF. The CDR3, as DNA: TGTGCCAGCTCTCTTCAGCGGGGGGGCCGAGAGACCCAGTACTTC.